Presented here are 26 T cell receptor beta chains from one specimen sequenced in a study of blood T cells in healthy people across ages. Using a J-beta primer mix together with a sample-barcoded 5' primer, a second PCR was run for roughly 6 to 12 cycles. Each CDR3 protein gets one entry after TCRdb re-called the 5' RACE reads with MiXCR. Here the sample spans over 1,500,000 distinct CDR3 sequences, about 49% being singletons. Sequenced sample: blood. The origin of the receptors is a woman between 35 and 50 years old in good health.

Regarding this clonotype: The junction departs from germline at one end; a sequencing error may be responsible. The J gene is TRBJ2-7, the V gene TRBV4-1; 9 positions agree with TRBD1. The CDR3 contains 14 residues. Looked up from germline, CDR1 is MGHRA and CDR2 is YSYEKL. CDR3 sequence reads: CASSQGGQGSELYF. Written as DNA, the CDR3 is TGCGCCAGCAGCCAAGGAGGACAGGGGAGCGAGCTGTACTTC.

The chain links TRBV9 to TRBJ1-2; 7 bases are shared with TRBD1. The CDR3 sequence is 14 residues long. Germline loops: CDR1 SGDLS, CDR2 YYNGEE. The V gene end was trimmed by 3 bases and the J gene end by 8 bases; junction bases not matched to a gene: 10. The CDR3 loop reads CASSEDGQVRGYTF. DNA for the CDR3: TGTGCCAGCAGCGAAGACGGACAGGTCAGAGGCTACACCTTC. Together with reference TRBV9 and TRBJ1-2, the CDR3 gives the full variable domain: DSGVTQTPKHLITATGQRVTLRCSPRSGDLSVYWYQQSLDQGLQFLIQYYNGEERAKGNILERFSAQQFPDLHSELNLSSLELGDSALYFCASSEDGQVRGYTFGSGTRLTVV.

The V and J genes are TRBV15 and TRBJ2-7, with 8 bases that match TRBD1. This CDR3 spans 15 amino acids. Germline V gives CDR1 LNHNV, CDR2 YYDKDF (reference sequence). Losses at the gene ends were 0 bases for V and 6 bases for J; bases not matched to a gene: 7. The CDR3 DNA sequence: TGTGCCACCAGCAGAGATCTGACAGGGGTTCGCGAGCAGTACTTC. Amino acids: CATSRDLTGVREQYF.

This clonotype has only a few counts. In DNA form, the CDR3 reads TGTGCCAGCAGCCGGACAGGGTCGCAGGGCTACACCTTC. This gives the protein CASSRTGSQGYTF. The rearrangement uses TRBV28 and TRBJ1-2; 8 bases map to TRBD1. The J segment lost 8 bases and the V segment lost 6 bases, leaving 8 bases of the junction unmatched. The CDR3 covers 13 residues. Germline CDR1 MDHEN, CDR2 SYDVKM.

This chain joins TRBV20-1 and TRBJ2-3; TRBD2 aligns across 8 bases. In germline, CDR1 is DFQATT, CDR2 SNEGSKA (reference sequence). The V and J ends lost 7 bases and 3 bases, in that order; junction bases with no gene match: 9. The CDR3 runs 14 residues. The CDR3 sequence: CSGGGGHPTDTQYF. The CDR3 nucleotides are TGCAGTGGGGGCGGGGGGCACCCGACAGATACGCAGTATTTT.

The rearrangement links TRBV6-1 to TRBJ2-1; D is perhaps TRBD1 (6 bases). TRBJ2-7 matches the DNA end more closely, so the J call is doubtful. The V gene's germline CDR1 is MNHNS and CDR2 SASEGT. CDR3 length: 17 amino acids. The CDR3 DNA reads TGTGCCAGCAGCCGAGTCCGACAGGCTAGCTCCTACAATGAGCAGTACTTC. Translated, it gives CASSRVRQASSYNEQYF.

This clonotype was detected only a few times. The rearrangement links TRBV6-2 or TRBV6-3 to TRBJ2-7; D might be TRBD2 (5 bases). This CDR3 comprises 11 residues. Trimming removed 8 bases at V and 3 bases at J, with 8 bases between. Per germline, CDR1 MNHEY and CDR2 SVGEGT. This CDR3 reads CASEEGYEQYF. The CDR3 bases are TGTGCCAGCGAAGAGGGCTACGAGCAGTACTTC.

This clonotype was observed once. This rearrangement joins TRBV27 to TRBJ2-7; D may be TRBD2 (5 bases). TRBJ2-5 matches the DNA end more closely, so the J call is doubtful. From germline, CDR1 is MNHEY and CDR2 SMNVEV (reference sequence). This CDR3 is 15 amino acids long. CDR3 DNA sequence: TGTGCCAGCAGTTTAAAGAGGGCTTTGGGAGAGACCCAGTACTTC. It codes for CASSLKRALGETQYF.

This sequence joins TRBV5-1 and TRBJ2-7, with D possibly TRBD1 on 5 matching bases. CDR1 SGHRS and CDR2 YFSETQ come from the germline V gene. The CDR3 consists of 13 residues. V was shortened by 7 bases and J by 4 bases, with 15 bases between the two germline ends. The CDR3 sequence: CASRSQGGYEQYF. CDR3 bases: TGCGCCAGCCGCTCCCAGGGTGGTTACGAGCAGTACTTC. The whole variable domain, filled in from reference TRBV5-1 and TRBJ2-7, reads KAGVTQTPRYLIKTRGQQVTLSCSPISGHRSVSWYQQTPGQGLQFLFEYFSETQRNKGNFPGRFSGRQFSNSRSEMNVSTLELGDSALYLCASRSQGGYEQYFGPGTRLTVT.

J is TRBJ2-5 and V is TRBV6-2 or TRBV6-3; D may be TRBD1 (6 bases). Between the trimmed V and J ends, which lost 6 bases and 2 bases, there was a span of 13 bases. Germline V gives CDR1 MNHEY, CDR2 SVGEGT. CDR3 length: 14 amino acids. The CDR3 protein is CASRLTGLQETQYF. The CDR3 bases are TGTGCCAGCAGGCTCACAGGGCTTCAAGAGACCCAGTACTTC.

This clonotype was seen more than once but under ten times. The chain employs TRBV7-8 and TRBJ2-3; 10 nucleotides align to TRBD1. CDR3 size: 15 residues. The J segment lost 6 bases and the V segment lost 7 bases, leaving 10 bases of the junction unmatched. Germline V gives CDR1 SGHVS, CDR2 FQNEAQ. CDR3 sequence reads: CASNQDRGRGDTQYF. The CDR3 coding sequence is TGTGCCAGCAACCAGGACAGGGGGAGAGGGGATACGCAGTATTTT.

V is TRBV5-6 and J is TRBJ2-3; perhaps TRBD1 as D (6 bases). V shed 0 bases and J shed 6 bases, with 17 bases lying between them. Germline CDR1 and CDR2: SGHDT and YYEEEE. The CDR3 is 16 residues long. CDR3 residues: CASSLVGAGTQDTQYF. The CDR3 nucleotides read TGTGCCAGCAGCTTGGTGGGGGCAGGAACACAGGATACGCAGTATTTT. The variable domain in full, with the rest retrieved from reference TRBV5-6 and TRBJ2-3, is DAGVTQSPTHLIKTRGQQVTLRCSPKSGHDTVSWYQQALGQGPQFIFQYYEEEERQRGNFPDRFSGHQFPNYSSELNVNALLLGDSALYLCASSLVGAGTQDTQYFGPGTRLTVL.

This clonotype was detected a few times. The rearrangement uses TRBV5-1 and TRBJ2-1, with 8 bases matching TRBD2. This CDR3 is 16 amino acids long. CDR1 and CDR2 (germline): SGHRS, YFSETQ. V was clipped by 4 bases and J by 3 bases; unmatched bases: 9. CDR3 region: CASSPSTGTSYNEQFF. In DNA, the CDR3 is TGCGCCAGCAGCCCCTCTACCGGGACTAGCTACAATGAGCAGTTCTTC.

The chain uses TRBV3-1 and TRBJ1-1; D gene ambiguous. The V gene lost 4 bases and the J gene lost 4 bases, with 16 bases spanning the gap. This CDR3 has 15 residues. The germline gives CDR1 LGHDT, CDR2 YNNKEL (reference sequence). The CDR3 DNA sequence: TGTGCCAGCAGCCCCCTCCCCGCCCTGCGCACTGAAGCTTTCTTT. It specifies CASSPLPALRTEAFF.

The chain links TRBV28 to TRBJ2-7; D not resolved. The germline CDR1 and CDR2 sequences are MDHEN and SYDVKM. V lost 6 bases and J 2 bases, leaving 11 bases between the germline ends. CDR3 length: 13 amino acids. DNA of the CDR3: TGTGCCAGCAGCCTACAGAGAACCTACGAGCAGTACTTC. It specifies CASSLQRTYEQYF.

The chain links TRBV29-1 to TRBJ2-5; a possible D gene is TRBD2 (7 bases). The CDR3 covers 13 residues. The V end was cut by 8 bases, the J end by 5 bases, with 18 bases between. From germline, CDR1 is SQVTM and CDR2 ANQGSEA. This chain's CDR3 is CSTTGGPGETQYF. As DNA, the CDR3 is TGCAGCACGACGGGGGGCCCGGGGGAGACCCAGTACTTC.

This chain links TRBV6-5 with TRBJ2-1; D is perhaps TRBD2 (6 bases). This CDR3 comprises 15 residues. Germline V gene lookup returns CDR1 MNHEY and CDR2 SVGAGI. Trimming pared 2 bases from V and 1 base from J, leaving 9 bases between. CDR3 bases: TGTGCCAGCAGTTACGAGGGGAGGTCCTACAATGAGCAGTTCTTC. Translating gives CASSYEGRSYNEQFF.

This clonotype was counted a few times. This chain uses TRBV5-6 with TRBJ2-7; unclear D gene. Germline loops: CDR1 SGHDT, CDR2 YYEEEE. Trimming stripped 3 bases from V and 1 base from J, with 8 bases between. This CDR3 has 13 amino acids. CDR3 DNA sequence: TGTGCCAGCAGCTCTGACATATCCTACGAGCAGTACTTC. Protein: CASSSDISYEQYF.

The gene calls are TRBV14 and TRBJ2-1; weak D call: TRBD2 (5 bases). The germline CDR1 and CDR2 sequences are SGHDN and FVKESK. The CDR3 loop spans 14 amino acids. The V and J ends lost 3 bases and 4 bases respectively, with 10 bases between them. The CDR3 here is CASSQAAEYNEQFF. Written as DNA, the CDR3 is TGTGCCAGCAGCCAGGCAGCGGAGTACAATGAGCAGTTCTTC.

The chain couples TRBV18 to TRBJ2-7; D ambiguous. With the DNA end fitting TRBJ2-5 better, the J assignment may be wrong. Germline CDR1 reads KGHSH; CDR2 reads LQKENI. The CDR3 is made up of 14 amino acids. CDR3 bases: TGTGCCAGCTCACCACTCGAGGTTAGGGAGACCCAGTACTTC. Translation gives CASSPLEVRETQYF.

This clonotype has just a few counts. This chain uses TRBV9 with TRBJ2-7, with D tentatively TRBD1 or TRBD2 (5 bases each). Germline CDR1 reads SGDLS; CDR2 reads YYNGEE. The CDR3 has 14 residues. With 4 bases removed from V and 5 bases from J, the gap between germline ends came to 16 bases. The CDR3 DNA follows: TGTGCCAGCAGCACTTCGAACCGGGGCAACGAGCAGTACTTC. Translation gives CASSTSNRGNEQYF.

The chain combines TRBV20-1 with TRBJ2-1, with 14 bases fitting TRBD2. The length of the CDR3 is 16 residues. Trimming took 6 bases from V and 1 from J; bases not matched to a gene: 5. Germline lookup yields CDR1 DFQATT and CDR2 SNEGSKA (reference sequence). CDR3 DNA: TGCAGTGCGCGGACTAGCGGGGGGCATTCCTACAATGAGCAGTTCTTC. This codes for CSARTSGGHSYNEQFF.

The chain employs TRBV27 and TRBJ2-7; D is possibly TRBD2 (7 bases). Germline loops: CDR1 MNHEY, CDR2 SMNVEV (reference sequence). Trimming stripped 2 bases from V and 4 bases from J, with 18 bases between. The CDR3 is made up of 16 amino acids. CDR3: CASSLGGGAVLYEQYF. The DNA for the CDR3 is TGTGCCAGCAGTTTAGGGGGGGGCGCGGTCCTTTACGAGCAGTACTTC.

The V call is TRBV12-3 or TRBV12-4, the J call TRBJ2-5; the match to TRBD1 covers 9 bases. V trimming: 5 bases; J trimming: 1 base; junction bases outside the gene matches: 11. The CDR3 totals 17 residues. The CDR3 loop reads CASSEYRDRALQETQYF. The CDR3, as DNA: TGTGCCAGCAGTGAATACCGGGACAGGGCCCTCCAAGAGACCCAGTACTTC.

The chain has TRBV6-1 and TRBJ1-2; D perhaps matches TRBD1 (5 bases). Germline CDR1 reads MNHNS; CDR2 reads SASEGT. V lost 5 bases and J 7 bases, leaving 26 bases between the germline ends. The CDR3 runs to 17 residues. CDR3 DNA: TGTGCCAGCAGTCTTACCTCGACAGAGGCCGCCCGACTTGGCTACACCTTC. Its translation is CASSLTSTEAARLGYTF.

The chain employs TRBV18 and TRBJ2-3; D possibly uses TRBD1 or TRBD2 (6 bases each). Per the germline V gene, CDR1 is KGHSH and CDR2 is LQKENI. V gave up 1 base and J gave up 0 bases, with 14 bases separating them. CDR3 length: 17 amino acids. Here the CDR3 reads CASSPRIGGISTDTQYF. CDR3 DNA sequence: TGTGCCAGCTCACCACGAATCGGGGGCATAAGCACAGATACGCAGTATTTT.